What follows describes a single TCR beta chain. These data are taken from a study of blood T cell repertoires in COVID-19. Study information: Nucleic acid was either cDNA or gDNA, and it came from T cells, B-cell-depleted T cells, or PBMCs.

Original processing notes: It was from reference gene primer amplification that nucleated cell counts were estimated. The protocol was immunoSEQ multiplex PCR, while the TCRdb copy is restricted to in-frame clones and leaves out a portion. The DNA was the basis for D and trimming; V, J and clone size are from that table. The sample consists of 150,000 to 200,000 clones, 80% to 90% of them appearing once. Germline CDR1 is LGHDT and CDR2 is YNNKEL (reference sequence). CDR3 length: 15 amino acids. V lost 3 bases, J lost 3 bases, and 13 bases lay in between. Patients in Seattle were enrolled during active infection, then followed longitudinally.

The chain recombines TRBV3-1 (or the pseudogene TRBV3-2) with TRBJ2-3; no definite D call. The material sequenced was peripheral blood. This TCR came from a woman in her 70s with COVID-19, enrolled during active disease. CDR3 protein: CASSQGFTRTDTQYF. CDR3 nucleotides: TGTGCCAGCAGCCAGGGTTTTACCAGGACAGATACGCAGTATTTT.